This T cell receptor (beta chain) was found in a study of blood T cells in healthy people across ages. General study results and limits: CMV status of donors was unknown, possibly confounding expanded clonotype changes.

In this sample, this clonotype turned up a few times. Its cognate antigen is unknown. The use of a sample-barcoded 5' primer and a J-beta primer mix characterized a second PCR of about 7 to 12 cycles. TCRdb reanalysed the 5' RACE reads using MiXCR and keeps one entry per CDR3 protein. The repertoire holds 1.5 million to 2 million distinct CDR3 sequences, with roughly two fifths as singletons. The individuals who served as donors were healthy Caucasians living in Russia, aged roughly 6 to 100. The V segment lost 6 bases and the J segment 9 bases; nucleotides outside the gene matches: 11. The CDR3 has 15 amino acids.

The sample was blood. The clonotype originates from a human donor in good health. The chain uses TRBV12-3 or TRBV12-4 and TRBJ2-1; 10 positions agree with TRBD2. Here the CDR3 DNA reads TGTGCCAGCAGACTAGCGGGGCTTATTAGGGGTGAGCAGTTCTTC. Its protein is CASRLAGLIRGEQFF.